Below, one T cell receptor beta chain is given with its context. Trimming shortened V by 1 base and J by 8 bases, and 11 bases separated the two germline ends. The CDR3 has 14 residues. Per germline, CDR1 SGHAT and CDR2 FQNNGV. The data stem from a study of blood T cell repertoires in COVID-19. Study overall: Acute and convalescent COVID-19 samples came from the United States, Italy and Spain. The analysed material was cDNA or gDNA that came from T cells, B-cell-depleted T cells, or PBMCs.

Authors' analysis steps: The authors estimated nucleated cell counts from reference gene primer amplification. The protocol was immunoSEQ multiplex PCR, while the TCRdb copy is restricted to in-frame clones and leaves out a portion. V, J and clone size reflect that table, while D and trimming were determined from the DNA. The table records tens of thousands of clones, around 87% of them present only once. The chain has TRBV11-2 and TRBJ1-4; no reliable D call. The sequence was collected from a woman aged 80 or over with COVID-19, enrolled during active disease. The sample comprised peripheral blood. CDR3 residues: CASSLAPAEEKLFF. The CDR3 DNA reads as TGTGCCAGCAGCTTAGCCCCGGCGGAGGAAAAACTGTTTTTT.